The clone carrying this T cell receptor beta chain was observed once. The junction had 4 bases not matched to a gene; V was cut back by 3 bases and J by 5 bases. Germline V lookup: CDR1 LNHDA, CDR2 SQIVND (reference sequence). This CDR3 region has 15 residues. The data originate from a study of blood T cell repertoires in COVID-19. Turning to the study itself: From T cells, B-cell-depleted T cells, or PBMCs came the material, which was cDNA or gDNA.

Only in-frame clones appear in the TCRdb table, and some are missing; sequencing was by immunoSEQ multiplex PCR. The sample includes about 220,000 clones, about 84% of them seen just once. The clonotype comes from a human donor in a cohort sampled during active COVID-19. The chain carries TRBV19 and TRBJ1-6, with 7 positions matching TRBD1. The specimen sequenced was peripheral blood. CDR3 bases: TGTGCCAGTAGTATTCGACAGGGCAATAATTCACCCCTCCACTTT. Its protein product is CASSIRQGNNSPLHF.